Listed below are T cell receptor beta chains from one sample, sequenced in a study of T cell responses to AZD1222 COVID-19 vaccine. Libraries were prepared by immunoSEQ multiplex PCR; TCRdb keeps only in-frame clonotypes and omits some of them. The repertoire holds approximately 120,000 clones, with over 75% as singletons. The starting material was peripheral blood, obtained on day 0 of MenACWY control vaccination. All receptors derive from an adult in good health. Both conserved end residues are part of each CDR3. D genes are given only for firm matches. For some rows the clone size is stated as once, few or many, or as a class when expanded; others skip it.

CDR3 protein: CASSSSGTYEAFF
CDR3 DNA: TGTGCCAGCAGTTCCTCCGGGACGTATGAAGCTTTCTTT
J gene: TRBJ1-1
D gene: .
clone size: .
V gene: TRBV12-3/TRBV12-4

CDR3 protein: CASSDRVEQPQHF
CDR3 DNA: TGTGCCAGCAGTGACAGGGTCGAACAGCCCCAGCATTTT
J gene: TRBJ1-5
D gene: TRBD1
clone size: .
V gene: TRBV7-2

CDR3 protein: CSVEWGSGWNNEQFF
CDR3 DNA: TGCAGCGTTGAATGGGGTAGCGGATGGAACAATGAGCAGTTCTTC
J gene: TRBJ2-1
D gene: .
clone size: .
V gene: TRBV29-1

CDR3 protein: CATRGGGARLEQFF
CDR3 DNA: TGTGCCACCAGGGGCGGGGGGGCCCGTTTAGAGCAGTTCTTC
J gene: TRBJ2-1
D gene: TRBD2
clone size: few
V gene: TRBV5-4

CDR3 protein: CASSQEQDSSYEQYF
CDR3 DNA: TGCGCCAGCAGCCAAGAACAGGACAGCTCCTACGAGCAGTACTTC
J gene: TRBJ2-7
D gene: .
clone size: .
V gene: TRBV4-1

CDR3 protein: CASSHLYAIREQFF
CDR3 DNA: TGTGCCAGCAGCCACCTCTACGCTATTAGGGAGCAGTTCTTC
J gene: TRBJ2-1
D gene: .
clone size: .
V gene: TRBV7-2

CDR3 protein: CASSVDRNTEAFF
CDR3 DNA: TGTGCCAGCAGCGTAGACAGGAACACTGAAGCTTTCTTT
J gene: TRBJ1-1
D gene: .
clone size: .
V gene: TRBV9

CDR3 protein: CASSSSVYPGYGYTF
CDR3 DNA: TGTGCCAGCAGTTCATCGGTGTACCCTGGCTATGGCTACACCTTC
J gene: TRBJ1-2
D gene: .
clone size: .
V gene: TRBV6-2/TRBV6-3

CDR3 protein: CASSVEGGGGEKLFF
CDR3 DNA: TGTGCCAGCAGCGTAGAGGGAGGGGGAGGTGAAAAACTGTTTTTT
J gene: TRBJ1-4
D gene: .
clone size: .
V gene: TRBV9

CDR3 protein: CASSQTTGALYEQYF
CDR3 DNA: TGCGCCAGCAGCCAAACGACAGGCGCTCTGTACGAGCAGTACTTC
J gene: TRBJ2-7
D gene: .
clone size: .
V gene: TRBV4-1

CDR3 protein: CASMGQAYSGANVLTF
CDR3 DNA: TGTGCCAGCATGGGGCAGGCATACTCTGGGGCCAACGTCCTGACTTTC
J gene: TRBJ2-6
D gene: .
clone size: .
V gene: TRBV28

CDR3 protein: CASSLVTQGFGYTF
CDR3 DNA: TGTGCCAGCAGCTTGGTGACGCAGGGTTTTGGCTACACCTTC
J gene: TRBJ1-2
D gene: .
clone size: .
V gene: TRBV5-4

CDR3 protein: CASSLRGSPAYEQYF
CDR3 DNA: TGCGCCAGCAGCTTGCGCGGGAGCCCGGCGTACGAGCAGTACTTC
J gene: TRBJ2-7
D gene: TRBD2
clone size: once
V gene: TRBV5-1

CDR3 protein: CASSPDSGSFADTEAFF
CDR3 DNA: TGCGCCAGCAGCCCGGACTCCGGGAGCTTTGCTGACACTGAAGCTTTCTTT
J gene: TRBJ1-1
D gene: .
clone size: .
V gene: TRBV4-1

CDR3 protein: CASSEATGGINHSPLHF
CDR3 DNA: TGTGCCAGCAGTGAAGCGACAGGGGGCATTAATCATTCACCCCTCCACTTT
J gene: TRBJ1-6
D gene: TRBD1
clone size: medium-sized
V gene: TRBV2

CDR3 protein: CASSVDNRGYGNTIYF
CDR3 DNA: TGTGCCAGCAGCGTAGATAACAGGGGATATGGAAACACCATATATTTT
J gene: TRBJ1-3
D gene: TRBD1
clone size: .
V gene: TRBV9

CDR3 protein: CASRRSKDKSLSTEAFF
CDR3 DNA: TGTGCCAGCCGACGCTCGAAGGACAAGTCTTTGAGCACTGAAGCTTTCTTT
J gene: TRBJ1-1
D gene: .
clone size: once
V gene: TRBV5-4

CDR3 protein: CASSEFDSSYNSPLHF
CDR3 DNA: TGTGCCAGCAGTGAATTCGACAGCTCCTATAATTCACCCCTCCACTTT
J gene: TRBJ1-6
D gene: .
clone size: .
V gene: TRBV2

CDR3 protein: CAGGITGAQGPQHF
CDR3 DNA: TGTGCCGGGGGGATCACCGGGGCCCAGGGCCCCCAGCATTTT
J gene: TRBJ1-5
D gene: .
clone size: .
V gene: TRBV6-5

CDR3 protein: CASSTRTGSECTNEKLFF
CDR3 DNA: TGTGCCAGCAGCACCCGGACAGGGAGTGAATGCACTAATGAAAAACTGTTTTTT
J gene: TRBJ1-4
D gene: .
clone size: .
V gene: TRBV21-1

CDR3 protein: CASLQGAGTGEKLFF
CDR3 DNA: TGTGCCAGCCTTCAAGGGGCAGGGACGGGTGAAAAACTGTTTTTT
J gene: TRBJ1-4
D gene: .
clone size: .
V gene: TRBV28

CDR3 protein: CASSPPGQETQYF
CDR3 DNA: TGTGCCAGCTCACCACCGGGACAAGAGACCCAGTACTTC
J gene: TRBJ2-5
D gene: .
clone size: .
V gene: TRBV18

CDR3 protein: CASSLGTPNEQFF
CDR3 DNA: TGTGCCAGCTCACTTGGGACTCCTAATGAGCAGTTCTTC
J gene: TRBJ2-1
D gene: .
clone size: .
V gene: TRBV18

CDR3 protein: CASSYSTGWGRAQETQYF
CDR3 DNA: TGTGCCAGCAGTTACTCCACCGGGTGGGGCAGGGCCCAAGAGACCCAGTACTTC
J gene: TRBJ2-5
D gene: .
clone size: once
V gene: TRBV6-2/TRBV6-3

CDR3 protein: CASSQGGALGTEAFF
CDR3 DNA: TGTGCCAGCAGCCAAGGGGGGGCGTTGGGCACTGAAGCTTTCTTT
J gene: TRBJ1-1
D gene: .
clone size: .
V gene: TRBV14

CDR3 protein: CASSKGNKYYGYTF
CDR3 DNA: TGTGCCAGCAGCAAAGGAAACAAATACTATGGCTACACCTTC
J gene: TRBJ1-2
D gene: .
clone size: .
V gene: TRBV21-1

CDR3 protein: CASSQDRGTEKLFF
CDR3 DNA: TGCGCCAGCAGCCAAGATAGGGGTACCGAAAAACTGTTTTTT
J gene: TRBJ1-4
D gene: .
clone size: many
V gene: TRBV4-3

CDR3 protein: CASSSPGLNTEAFF
CDR3 DNA: TGTGCCAGCAGCTCACCGGGCTTGAACACTGAAGCTTTCTTT
J gene: TRBJ1-1
D gene: .
clone size: .
V gene: TRBV11-2

CDR3 protein: CASSLFGGTYEQYF
CDR3 DNA: TGTGCCAGCAGCTTGTTCGGGGGAACCTACGAGCAGTACTTC
J gene: TRBJ2-7
D gene: .
clone size: .
V gene: TRBV5-4

CDR3 protein: CASSNDRVYGYTF
CDR3 DNA: TGTGCCAGCAGTAACGACAGGGTTTATGGCTACACCTTC
J gene: TRBJ1-2
D gene: TRBD1
clone size: .
V gene: TRBV6-5

CDR3 protein: CAIRRGDRGDSEAFF
CDR3 DNA: TGTGCCATTAGAAGGGGGGACAGGGGTGATAGTGAAGCTTTCTTT
J gene: TRBJ1-1
D gene: TRBD1
clone size: once
V gene: TRBV2

CDR3 protein: CASSPGGGLADTQYF
CDR3 DNA: TGTGCCAGCAGTCCGGGCGGGGGATTAGCAGATACGCAGTATTTT
J gene: TRBJ2-3
D gene: TRBD2
clone size: .
V gene: TRBV28

CDR3 protein: CAISESGGPTGELFF
CDR3 DNA: TGTGCCATCAGTGAGAGTGGGGGCCCCACCGGGGAGCTGTTTTTT
J gene: TRBJ2-2
D gene: .
clone size: .
V gene: TRBV10-3

CDR3 protein: CASRQGAGSNQPQHF
CDR3 DNA: TGTGCCAGTCGACAGGGGGCGGGAAGCAATCAGCCCCAGCATTTT
J gene: TRBJ1-5
D gene: TRBD1
clone size: .
V gene: TRBV19

CDR3 protein: CASSLVPDRSSEAFF
CDR3 DNA: TGTGCCAGCAGCTTAGTCCCGGACAGATCATCTGAAGCTTTCTTT
J gene: TRBJ1-1
D gene: .
clone size: .
V gene: TRBV7-2

CDR3 protein: CASTDLDFPHEQYF
CDR3 DNA: TGTGCCAGCACCGACTTGGACTTCCCCCACGAGCAGTACTTC
J gene: TRBJ2-7
D gene: .
clone size: .
V gene: TRBV5-5

CDR3 protein: CASSPRTVFYNEQFF
CDR3 DNA: TGTGCCAGCTCACCTAGGACAGTATTTTACAATGAGCAGTTCTTC
J gene: TRBJ2-1
D gene: .
clone size: .
V gene: TRBV18

CDR3 protein: CASTPGLAGGIRSYEQYF
CDR3 DNA: TGTGCCAGCACCCCTGGACTAGCGGGAGGTATCAGATCCTACGAGCAGTACTTC
J gene: TRBJ2-7
D gene: TRBD2
clone size: .
V gene: TRBV7-2

CDR3 protein: CASSTGRSYNEQFF
CDR3 DNA: TGTGCCAGCAGTACGGGACGGTCCTACAATGAGCAGTTCTTC
J gene: TRBJ2-1
D gene: .
clone size: .
V gene: TRBV6-2/TRBV6-3

CDR3 protein: CASSPSDQYGYTF
CDR3 DNA: TGTGCCAGCTCACCCAGTGACCAATATGGCTACACCTTC
J gene: TRBJ1-2
D gene: .
clone size: .
V gene: TRBV18

CDR3 protein: CASSPGTSGRYNEQFF
CDR3 DNA: TGCGCCAGCAGCCCGGGGACTAGCGGGAGATATAATGAGCAGTTCTTC
J gene: TRBJ2-1
D gene: TRBD2
clone size: .
V gene: TRBV5-1

CDR3 protein: CASSEGLALAKNIQYF
CDR3 DNA: TGTGCCAGCAGTGAAGGGCTAGCTCTAGCCAAAAACATTCAGTACTTC
J gene: TRBJ2-4
D gene: .
clone size: .
V gene: TRBV6-1

CDR3 protein: CASSLLGTDYEQYF
CDR3 DNA: TGTGCCAGCAGCTTACTTGGCACAGACTACGAGCAGTACTTC
J gene: TRBJ2-7
D gene: .
clone size: .
V gene: TRBV7-9

CDR3 protein: CASSLGWWGAVNTEAFF
CDR3 DNA: TGTGCCAGCAGTTTGGGTTGGTGGGGGGCGGTGAACACTGAAGCTTTCTTT
J gene: TRBJ1-1
D gene: .
clone size: .
V gene: TRBV28